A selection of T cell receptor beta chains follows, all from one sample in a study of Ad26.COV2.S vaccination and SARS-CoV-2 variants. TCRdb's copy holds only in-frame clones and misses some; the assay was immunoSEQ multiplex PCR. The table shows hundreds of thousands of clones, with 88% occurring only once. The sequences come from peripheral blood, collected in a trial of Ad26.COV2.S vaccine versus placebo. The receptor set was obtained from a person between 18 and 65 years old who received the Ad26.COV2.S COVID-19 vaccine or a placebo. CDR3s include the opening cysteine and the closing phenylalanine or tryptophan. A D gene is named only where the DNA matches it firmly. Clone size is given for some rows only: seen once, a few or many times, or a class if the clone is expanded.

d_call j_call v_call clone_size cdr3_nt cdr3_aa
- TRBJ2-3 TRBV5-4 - TGTGCCAGCAGCCCATCCCTTCCTCCTTTCCTCCCCGGGGGCACAGATACGCAGTATTTT CASSPSLPPFLPGGTDTQYF
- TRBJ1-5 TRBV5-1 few TGCGCCAGCAGCCCACAAGGAGGAGTGAATCAGCCCCAGCATTTT CASSPQGGVNQPQHF
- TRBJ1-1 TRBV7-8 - TGTGCCAGCAGCGACACAGGGTTTACTGAAGCTTTCTTT CASSDTGFTEAFF
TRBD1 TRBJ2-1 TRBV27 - TGTGCCAGCACCCTCGGACAGGGGGGTACTCAGTTCTTC CASTLGQGGTQFF
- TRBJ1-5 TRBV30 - TGTGCCTGGAGTGTAACGGAGTTTCAGCCCCAGCATTTT CAWSVTEFQPQHF
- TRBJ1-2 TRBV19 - TGTGCCAGTAGTATAGCAGGATATGGCTACACCTTC CASSIAGYGYTF
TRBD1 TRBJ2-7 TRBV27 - TGTGCCAGCAGTTTTCCCGGACAGGGGAACGAGCAGTACTTC CASSFPGQGNEQYF
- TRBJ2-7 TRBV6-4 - TGTGCCAGCAGTGATCGGGACGGATCCTACGAGCAGTACTTC CASSDRDGSYEQYF
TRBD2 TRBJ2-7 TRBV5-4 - TGTGCCAGCAGCTCCCAAGTAGCGGGATTAAACTACGAGCAGTACTTC CASSSQVAGLNYEQYF
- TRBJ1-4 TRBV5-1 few TGCGCCAGCAGCTACTCACGGCAATCGGGTGAAAAACTGTTTTTT CASSYSRQSGEKLFF
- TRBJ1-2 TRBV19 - TGTGCCAGTAGTATCGGGCTGAGTGCCCTCTATGGCTACACCTTC CASSIGLSALYGYTF